Sequencing of this T cell receptor (beta chain) was carried out in a study of cytomegalovirus exposure and HLA in healthy donors. Study findings and constraints: Cytomegalovirus association was listed for about 160 TCR beta chains.

Trimming pared 0 bases from V and 0 bases from J, leaving 6 bases between. Germline lookup yields CDR1 LGHNA and CDR2 YNFKEQ. The CDR3 spans 15 residues. As for this clone: As yet, its antigen is unknown.

The PCR employed 60 Vbeta primers together with 13 Jbeta primers. The assay was immunoSEQ multiplex PCR, and TCRdb's table has in-frame clones only and misses some. Its clone listing holds 150,000 or so clones. This receptor was obtained from a young man in good health and CMV-seronegative. The sample comprised PBMCs. The chain uses TRBV4-2 and TRBJ1-3; D is perhaps TRBD1 (5 bases). The CDR3 protein is CASSQDGHSGNTIYF. Here the CDR3 DNA reads TGTGCCAGCAGCCAAGATGGACACTCTGGAAACACCATATATTTT.